This TCR beta chain is from a study of cytomegalovirus exposure and HLA in healthy donors. In germline, CDR1 is MNHEY, CDR2 SVGAGI. The V end was cut by 2 bases, the J end by 6 bases, with 11 bases between. The CDR3 is 14 residues long. This clone was seen ten or more times. Amplification used 60 Vbeta primers and 13 Jbeta primers. Original processing notes: Around 10 million of the roughly 80 million unique TCR beta chains counted in a later analysis were shared. Profiled with immunoSEQ multiplex PCR; TCRdb holds only in-frame clones, not every one. D and trimming come from the DNA, and the V and J calls and clone size come from that table. This table has 250,000 to 350,000 clones, approximately 90% appearing once.

Sequencing was carried out using PBMCs. J is TRBJ1-5 and V is TRBV6-5; D is unresolved. This TCR was recovered from a man aged 35 to 55 in good health and CMV-seropositive. CDR3 coding DNA: TGTGCCAGCAGTTACGAAGGTGCTAGTCAGCCCCAGCATTTT. Protein sequence: CASSYEGASQPQHF.